This TCR beta chain was documented in a study of blood T cell repertoires in COVID-19. Study as a whole: Some COVID-19 samples were acute and others convalescent; all came from the United States, Italy and Spain.

Generated by immunoSEQ multiplex PCR, the TCRdb table keeps only in-frame clones and is missing some. The sample has fewer than 350,000 clones; around nine tenths are singletons. Trimming shortened V by 3 bases and J by 4 bases, and 13 bases separated the two germline ends. The germline CDR1 and CDR2 sequences are MGHRA and YSYEKL. This CDR3 is 15 amino acids long. J is TRBJ1-5 and V is TRBV4-1; perhaps TRBD1 as D (5 bases). The receptor comes from a man in his forties with active or convalescent COVID-19. Input material: peripheral blood. CDR3 sequence reads: CASSHRDTGNQPQHF. The CDR3 DNA sequence: TGCGCCAGCAGCCACAGAGATACAGGAAATCAGCCCCAGCATTTT.